Following are 28 T cell receptor beta chains from one sample sequenced in a study of long-term antiretroviral therapy in people with HIV. The assay used was immunoSEQ (version v3.0), run at survey level. Sequencing was performed with immunoSEQ multiplex PCR; in TCRdb, only in-frame clones are kept and a portion is missing. The sample holds about 25,000 clones, around 80% seen once. Sample: unsorted PBMCs, taken 0.5 years after starting antiretroviral therapy. All receptors come from a woman between 40 and 55 years old with HIV.

The J gene is TRBJ1-6, the V gene TRBV4-2; TRBD1 might be the D (6 bases). Trimming cost V 0 bases and J 6 bases, with 9 bases left between them. CDR1 is LGHNA and CDR2 is YNFKEQ in the germline V gene. The CDR3 loop spans 15 amino acids. CDR3 DNA sequence: TGTGCCAGCAGCCAAGACAGGGGTCGTAATTCACCCCTCCACTTT. Amino acids: CASSQDRGRNSPLHF.

This chain links TRBV4-1 with TRBJ1-6, with 9 bases fitting TRBD1. V was pared by 4 bases and J by 10 bases, with 8 bases of the junction left unmatched. The CDR3 sequence is 15 residues long. Germline V gene sequence: CDR1 MGHRA, CDR2 YSYEKL. As DNA, the CDR3 is TGCGCCAGCAGCCTATGGGGGACAGGGCTCTCACCCCTCCACTTT. Translating gives CASSLWGTGLSPLHF.

This rearrangement joins TRBV30 to TRBJ1-5; weak D call: TRBD1 (6 bases). Germline loops: CDR1 GTSNPN, CDR2 SVGIG (reference sequence). V shed 0 bases and J shed 5 bases, with 8 bases lying between them. The CDR3 runs to 13 residues. CDR3 bases: TGTGCCTGGAGTGTCGAGGGGGATCAGCCCCAGCATTTT. Amino acids: CAWSVEGDQPQHF. The full variable domain, with the rest looked up from reference TRBV30 and TRBJ1-5, is SQTIHQWPATLVQPVGSPLSLECTVEGTSNPNLYWYRQAAGRGLQLLFYSVGIGQISSEVPQNLSASRPQDRQFILSSKKLLLSDSGFYLCAWSVEGDQPQHFGDGTRLSIL.

This clone was recorded a few times. The chain couples TRBV6-5 to TRBJ1-6; TRBD1 might be the D (6 bases). The V end was cut by 6 bases, the J end by 7 bases, with 10 bases between. The length of the CDR3 is 13 residues. Germline CDR1 MNHEY, CDR2 SVGAGI. CDR3 region: CASRTGLNSPLHF. The CDR3 bases are TGTGCCAGCAGAACAGGGTTGAATTCACCCCTCCACTTT.

J is TRBJ2-3 and V is TRBV28; 9 nucleotides agree with TRBD1. The CDR3 covers 15 residues. Germline V gene lookup returns CDR1 MDHEN and CDR2 SYDVKM. With 6 bases clipped from V and 5 bases from J, the junction kept 9 bases outside the gene matches. DNA for the CDR3: TGTGCCAGCAGCCTCCGACAGGGGGGGGTAGATACGCAGTATTTT. Encoded protein: CASSLRQGGVDTQYF.

This clone was found a few times. The CDR3 sequence: CAWSENEYQPQHF. The CDR3 DNA reads as TGTGCCTGGAGTGAAAACGAGTATCAGCCCCAGCATTTT. This chain uses TRBV30 with TRBJ1-5, with no clear D. This CDR3 has 13 residues. The V gene lost 1 base and the J gene lost 5 bases, with 9 bases spanning the gap. CDR1 and CDR2 from the germline V gene are GTSNPN and SVGIG (reference sequence).

The CDR3 loop is CASRFTSGGAYEQFF. The CDR3 DNA is TGTGCCAGCAGATTTACTAGCGGGGGGGCCTATGAGCAGTTCTTC. The chain combines TRBV6-5 with TRBJ2-1; TRBD2 agrees at 13 bases. The germline V gene has CDR1 MNHEY and CDR2 SVGAGI. The CDR3 consists of 15 residues. V lost 6 bases, J lost 8 bases, and 7 bases stayed unmatched.

The chain uses TRBV2 and TRBJ2-7; 10 bases align to TRBD1. The CDR3 length is 14 residues. V lost 4 bases and J lost 0; bases outside the gene matches: 0. The germline V gene encodes CDR1 SNHLY and CDR2 FYNNEI. CDR3 in DNA: TGTGCCAGCAGTGGGACAGGGGGCTCCTACGAGCAGTACTTC. Its translation: CASSGTGGSYEQYF.

This sequence joins TRBV9 and TRBJ2-3, with D possibly matching TRBD1 (5 bases). This CDR3 comprises 15 residues. The germline V gene has CDR1 SGDLS and CDR2 YYNGEE. The germline V and J ends were trimmed by 0 bases and 6 bases, with 14 bases remaining between them. The CDR3 DNA reads as TGTGCCAGCAGCGTAGGTTCTCCCAAGGGGGATACGCAGTATTTT. Protein sequence: CASSVGSPKGDTQYF.

The rearrangement joins TRBV6-1 to TRBJ2-3, with D hard to call. V was pared by 7 bases and J by 4 bases, with 15 bases between. This CDR3 spans 14 amino acids. Germline CDR1 MNHNS, CDR2 SASEGT. The CDR3 spells CASTLPRRADTQYF. For the CDR3, the DNA is TGTGCCAGCACCTTGCCCCGAAGGGCAGATACGCAGTATTTT.

The rearrangement uses TRBV5-4 and TRBJ2-3, with 8 bases lining up with TRBD1. This CDR3 comprises 14 residues. The V and J ends lost 2 bases and 4 bases, in that order; junction bases with no gene match: 3. Looked up from germline, CDR1 is SGHNT and CDR2 is YYREEE (reference sequence). The CDR3 sequence: CASSLDRGADTQYF. DNA for the CDR3: TGTGCCAGCAGCTTAGACAGGGGCGCAGATACGCAGTATTTT.

The chain links TRBV27 to TRBJ2-1; 15 bases map to TRBD2. Germline V lookup: CDR1 MNHEY, CDR2 SMNVEV (reference sequence). The CDR3 covers 16 residues. J was trimmed by 11 bases and V by 5 bases; bases with no gene match: 10. In nucleotides, the CDR3 is TGTGCCAGCAGTCCGCCCAGGACTAGCGGGGGGGCCAAGCAGTTCTTC. Protein sequence: CASSPPRTSGGAKQFF.

This clone was observed a few times. The chain couples TRBV15 to TRBJ2-7, with TRBD2 as a possible D gene (6 bases). The V and J ends lost 7 bases and 3 bases respectively, with 16 bases between them. CDR1 is LNHNV, CDR2 YYDKDF, per germline (reference sequence). This CDR3 is built from 14 residues. CDR3 loop: CATTKAGPGYEQYF. In DNA, the CDR3 is TGTGCCACCACCAAGGCGGGGCCAGGCTACGAGCAGTACTTC. The whole variable domain, remainder taken from reference TRBV15 and TRBJ2-7, is DAMVIQNPRYQVTQFGKPVTLSCSQTLNHNVMYWYQQKSSQAPKLLFHYYDKDFNNEADTPDNFQSRRPNTSFCFLDIRSPGLGDTAMYLCATTKAGPGYEQYFGPGTRLTVT.

The genes are TRBV29-1 and TRBJ2-7; D might be TRBD2 (7 bases). Trimming took 4 bases from V and 4 from J, leaving 17 bases between them. CDR1 and CDR2 (germline): SQVTM, ANQGSEA. This CDR3 comprises 14 residues. The CDR3 bases are TGCAGCGTTGGGGAGGGGGTTGGTAGGTACGAGCAGTACTTC. This translates into CSVGEGVGRYEQYF.

This chain links TRBV7-6 with TRBJ2-3, with D maybe TRBD2 (6 bases). V shed 5 bases and J shed 1 base, with 7 bases lying between them. Per the germline V gene, CDR1 is SGHVS and CDR2 is FNYEAQ. This CDR3 is built from 13 residues. CDR3 sequence (DNA): TGTGCCAGCAGCGGAGGGCGCACAGATACGCAGTATTTT. Encoded protein: CASSGGRTDTQYF.

The chain links TRBV7-2 to TRBJ1-3; a weak D match, TRBD1 (5 bases). Trimming shortened V by 5 bases and J by 4 bases, and 15 bases separated the two germline ends. The length of the CDR3 is 15 residues. Per the germline V gene, CDR1 is SGHTA and CDR2 is FQGNSA. The DNA for the CDR3 is TGTGCCAGCAGCGGAGCCGGGACCGCCGGAAACACCATATATTTT. Amino acid sequence: CASSGAGTAGNTIYF.

V and J are TRBV4-3 and TRBJ1-5; no definite D call. CDR3 length: 16 amino acids. Looked up from germline, CDR1 is LGHNA and CDR2 is YSLEER. V lost 0 bases to trimming and J lost 0 bases, with 9 bases between them. The CDR3 region is CASSQEYSYSNQPQHF. The DNA of the CDR3 is TGCGCCAGCAGCCAAGAGTACAGTTATAGCAATCAGCCCCAGCATTTT.

The chain has TRBV6-5 and TRBJ2-1; 9 bases line up with TRBD1. Germline CDR1 reads MNHEY; CDR2 reads SVGAGI. The CDR3 is made up of 16 amino acids. V shed 0 bases, J shed 4 bases, and the junction held 4 bases outside the gene matches. CDR3: CASSYSQGAPYNEQFF. As DNA, the CDR3 is TGTGCCAGCAGTTACTCACAGGGGGCCCCATACAATGAGCAGTTCTTC.

The chain carries TRBV5-4 and TRBJ2-5; D is possibly TRBD2 (6 bases). V shed 4 bases and J shed 1 base, with 17 bases lying between them. The CDR3 is made up of 16 amino acids. From germline, CDR1 is SGHNT and CDR2 YYREEE (reference sequence). The CDR3 DNA follows: TGTGCCAGCAGCCTGGACCGCGGGACTGTCCAAGAGACCCAGTACTTC. This gives the protein CASSLDRGTVQETQYF.

J is TRBJ1-1 and V is TRBV5-6; TRBD1 matches 8 bases. The germline CDR1 and CDR2 sequences are SGHDT and YYEEEE. V lost 4 bases, J lost 4 bases, and 6 bases stayed unmatched. The CDR3 is 14 amino acids. CDR3: CASSIDRGGTEAFF. Written as DNA, the CDR3 is TGTGCCAGCAGCATCGACAGGGGAGGCACTGAAGCTTTCTTT.

J is TRBJ2-1 and V is TRBV6-5; TRBD2 matches 8 bases. V shed 2 bases and J 4 bases; nucleotides not matched to a gene: 4. Germline V gene sequence: CDR1 MNHEY, CDR2 SVGAGI. The CDR3 contains 15 residues. The CDR3, as DNA: TGTGCCAGCAGTTACGCCAGCGGGGGTTACAATGAGCAGTTCTTC. It codes for CASSYASGGYNEQFF.

The chain carries TRBV5-5 and TRBJ2-1; no definite D call. V gave up 0 bases and J gave up 10 bases, with 20 bases separating them. Germline assignment: CDR1 SGHKS and CDR2 YYEKEE (reference sequence). The CDR3 covers 16 residues. The CDR3 is CASSLALLTLTTEQFF. CDR3 bases: TGTGCCAGCAGCTTGGCTCTACTTACCTTGACAACCGAGCAGTTCTTC.

The chain joins TRBV2 to TRBJ1-2; no clear D gene. The germline V and J ends were trimmed by 7 bases and 4 bases, with 13 bases remaining between them. Per germline, CDR1 SNHLY and CDR2 FYNNEI. The CDR3 covers 13 residues. CDR3 in amino acids: CASTTQEGYGYTF. The CDR3 nucleotides read TGTGCCAGCACCACCCAGGAGGGCTATGGCTACACCTTC.

The rearrangement uses TRBV6-5 and TRBJ1-1, with D hard to call. Trimming took 6 bases from V and 0 from J, leaving 14 bases between them. Looked up from germline, CDR1 is MNHEY and CDR2 is SVGAGI. The CDR3 length is 15 residues. For the CDR3, the DNA is TGTGCCAGCAGCGGCCCGGGAATAATGAACACTGAAGCTTTCTTT. Protein: CASSGPGIMNTEAFF.

The rearrangement uses TRBV19 and TRBJ1-1, with 7 positions matching TRBD1. The germline V gene encodes CDR1 LNHDA and CDR2 SQIVND (reference sequence). With 6 bases clipped from V and 6 bases from J, the junction kept 10 bases outside the gene matches. The CDR3 runs 14 residues. CDR3 nucleotides: TGTGCCAGTAGACTCGACAGGGTCTTAGCTGAAGCTTTCTTT. This gives the protein CASRLDRVLAEAFF. The variable domain in full, with the rest retrieved from reference TRBV19 and TRBJ1-1, is DGGITQSPKYLFRKEGQNVTLSCEQNLNHDAMYWYRQDPGQGLRLIYYSQIVNDFQKGDIAEGYSVSREKKESFPLTVTSAQKNPTAFYLCASRLDRVLAEAFFGQGTRLTVV.

The CDR3 loop is CASSQEEGRGAYNEQFF. The CDR3, as DNA: TGCGCCAGCAGCCAAGAAGAGGGGCGGGGGGCTTACAATGAGCAGTTCTTC. The chain combines TRBV4-1 with TRBJ2-1; 8 bases line up with TRBD2. The germline gives CDR1 MGHRA, CDR2 YSYEKL. V lost 0 bases and J lost 4; bases outside the gene matches: 8. This CDR3 is built from 17 residues.

The rearrangement joins TRBV6-6 to TRBJ2-7; perhaps TRBD1 as D (6 bases). Germline CDR1 MNHNY, CDR2 SVGAGI (reference sequence). This CDR3 has 14 amino acids. V lost 6 bases, J lost 0 bases, and 12 bases lay in between. The CDR3 region is CASSWTALSYEQYF. CDR3 in DNA: TGTGCCAGCAGCTGGACAGCACTCTCCTACGAGCAGTACTTC.

The V gene is TRBV7-9, the J gene TRBJ2-1; 9 nucleotides line up with TRBD1. Germline CDR1 SEHNR, CDR2 FQNEAQ (reference sequence). Unmatched junction bases numbered 0, after V lost 6 bases and J lost 6 bases. The CDR3 loop spans 12 amino acids. CDR3 coding DNA: TGTGCCAGCAGACAGGGGGCCAATGAGCAGTTCTTC. This codes for CASRQGANEQFF.